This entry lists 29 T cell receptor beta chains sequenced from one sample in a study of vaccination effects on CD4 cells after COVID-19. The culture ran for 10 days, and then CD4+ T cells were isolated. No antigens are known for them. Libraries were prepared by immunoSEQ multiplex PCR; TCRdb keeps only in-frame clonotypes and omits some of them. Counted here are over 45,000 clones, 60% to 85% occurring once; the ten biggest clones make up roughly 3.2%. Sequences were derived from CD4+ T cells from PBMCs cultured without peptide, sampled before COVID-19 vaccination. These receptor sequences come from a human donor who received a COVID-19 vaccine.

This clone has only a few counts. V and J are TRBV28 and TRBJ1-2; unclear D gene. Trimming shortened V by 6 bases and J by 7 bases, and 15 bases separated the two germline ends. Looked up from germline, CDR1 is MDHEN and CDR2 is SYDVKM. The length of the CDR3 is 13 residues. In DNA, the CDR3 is TGTGCCAGCAGGTCCTCGTCCCAACGTGGCTACACCTTC. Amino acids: CASRSSSQRGYTF.

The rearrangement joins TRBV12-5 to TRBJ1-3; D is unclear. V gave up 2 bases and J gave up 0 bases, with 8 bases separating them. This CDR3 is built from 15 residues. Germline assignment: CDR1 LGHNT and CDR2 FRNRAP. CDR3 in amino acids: CASGLNSRSGNTIYF. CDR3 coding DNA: TGTGCTAGTGGTTTGAACAGCCGCTCTGGAAACACCATATATTTT.

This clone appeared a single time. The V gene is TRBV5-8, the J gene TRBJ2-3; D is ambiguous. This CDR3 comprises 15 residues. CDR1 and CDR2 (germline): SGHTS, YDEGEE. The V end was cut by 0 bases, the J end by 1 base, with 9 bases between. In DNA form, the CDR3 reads TGTGCCAGCAGCTTGGACGCCCTACGCACAGATACGCAGTATTTT. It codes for CASSLDALRTDTQYF.

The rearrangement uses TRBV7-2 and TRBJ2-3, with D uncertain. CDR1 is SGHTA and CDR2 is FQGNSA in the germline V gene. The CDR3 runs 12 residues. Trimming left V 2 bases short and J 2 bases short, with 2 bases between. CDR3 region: CASSLPTDTQYF. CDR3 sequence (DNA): TGTGCCAGCAGCTTACCCACAGATACGCAGTATTTT.

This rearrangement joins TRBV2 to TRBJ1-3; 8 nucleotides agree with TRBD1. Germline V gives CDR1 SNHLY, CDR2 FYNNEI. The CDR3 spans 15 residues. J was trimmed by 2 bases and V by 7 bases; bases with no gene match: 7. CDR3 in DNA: TGTGCCAGCAAAAGGACAGGGCGGACTGGAAACACCATATATTTT. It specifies CASKRTGRTGNTIYF.

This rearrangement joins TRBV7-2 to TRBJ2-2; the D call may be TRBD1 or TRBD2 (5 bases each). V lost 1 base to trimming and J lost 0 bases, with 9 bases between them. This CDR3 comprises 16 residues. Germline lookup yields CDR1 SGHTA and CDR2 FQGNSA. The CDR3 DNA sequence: TGTGCCAGCAGCTTAGGGGGGATCACGAACACCGGGGAGCTGTTTTTT. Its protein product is CASSLGGITNTGELFF.

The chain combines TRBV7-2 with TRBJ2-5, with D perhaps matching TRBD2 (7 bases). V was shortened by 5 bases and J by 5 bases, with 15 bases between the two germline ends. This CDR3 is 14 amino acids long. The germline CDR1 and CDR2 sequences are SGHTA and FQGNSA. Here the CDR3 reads CASSDRGARETQYF. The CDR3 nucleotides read TGTGCCAGCAGCGACCGGGGGGCCCGGGAGACCCAGTACTTC.

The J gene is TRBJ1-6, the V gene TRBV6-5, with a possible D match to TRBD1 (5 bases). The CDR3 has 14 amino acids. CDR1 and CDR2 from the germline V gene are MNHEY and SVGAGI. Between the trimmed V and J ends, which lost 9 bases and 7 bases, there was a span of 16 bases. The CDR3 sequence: CASNRDSFNSPLHF. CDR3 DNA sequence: TGTGCCAGTAACCGGGACTCTTTCAATTCACCCCTCCACTTT.

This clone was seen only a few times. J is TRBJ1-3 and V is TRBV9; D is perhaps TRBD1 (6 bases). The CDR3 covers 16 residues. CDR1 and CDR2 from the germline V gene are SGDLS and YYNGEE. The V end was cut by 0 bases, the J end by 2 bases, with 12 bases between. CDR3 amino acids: CASSVASGAAGNTIYF. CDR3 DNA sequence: TGTGCCAGCAGCGTAGCTTCGGGGGCAGCTGGAAACACCATATATTTT.

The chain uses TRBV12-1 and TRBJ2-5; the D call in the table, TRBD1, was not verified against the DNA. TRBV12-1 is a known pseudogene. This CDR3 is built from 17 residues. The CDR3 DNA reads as TGTGCCAGCAGCGCCCCTCCACAGGGTTTGCGGCAAGAGACCCAGTACTTC. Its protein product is CASSAPPQGLRQETQYF.

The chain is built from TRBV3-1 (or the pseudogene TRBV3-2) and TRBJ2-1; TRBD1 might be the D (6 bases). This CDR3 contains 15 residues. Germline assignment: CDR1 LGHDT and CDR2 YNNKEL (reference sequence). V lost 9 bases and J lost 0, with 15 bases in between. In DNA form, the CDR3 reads TGTGCCAGTACGCAGGGGTTTTTCTCCTACAATGAGCAGTTCTTC. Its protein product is CASTQGFFSYNEQFF.

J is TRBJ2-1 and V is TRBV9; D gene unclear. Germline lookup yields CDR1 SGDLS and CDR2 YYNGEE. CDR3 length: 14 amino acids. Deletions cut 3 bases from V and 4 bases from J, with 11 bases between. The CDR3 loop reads CASSGRINYNEQFF. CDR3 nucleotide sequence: TGTGCCAGCAGCGGCCGAATCAATTACAATGAGCAGTTCTTC.

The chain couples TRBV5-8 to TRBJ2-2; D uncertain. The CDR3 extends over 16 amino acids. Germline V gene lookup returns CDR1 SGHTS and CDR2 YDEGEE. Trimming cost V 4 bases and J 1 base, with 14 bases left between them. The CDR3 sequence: CASSPTVDWNTGELFF. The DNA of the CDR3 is TGTGCCAGCAGCCCTACGGTGGATTGGAACACCGGGGAGCTGTTTTTT.

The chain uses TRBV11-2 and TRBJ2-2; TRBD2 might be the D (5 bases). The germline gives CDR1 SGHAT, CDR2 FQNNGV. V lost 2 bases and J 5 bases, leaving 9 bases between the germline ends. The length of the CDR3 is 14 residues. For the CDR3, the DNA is TGTGCCAGCAGCTTAAATTTAGCGACCGGGGAGCTGTTTTTT. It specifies CASSLNLATGELFF.

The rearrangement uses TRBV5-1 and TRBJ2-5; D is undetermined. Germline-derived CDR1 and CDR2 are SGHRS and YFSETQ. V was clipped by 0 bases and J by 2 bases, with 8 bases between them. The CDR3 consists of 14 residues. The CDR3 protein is CASSLGVRQETQYF. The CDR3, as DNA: TGCGCCAGCAGCTTGGGGGTCAGACAAGAGACCCAGTACTTC.

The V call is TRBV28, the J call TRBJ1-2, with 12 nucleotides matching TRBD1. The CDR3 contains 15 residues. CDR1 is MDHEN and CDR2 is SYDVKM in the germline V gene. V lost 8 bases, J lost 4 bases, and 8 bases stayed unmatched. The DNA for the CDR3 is TGTGCCAGCTGGGACAGGGGGCGCGCAGGCTATGGCTACACCTTC. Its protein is CASWDRGRAGYGYTF.

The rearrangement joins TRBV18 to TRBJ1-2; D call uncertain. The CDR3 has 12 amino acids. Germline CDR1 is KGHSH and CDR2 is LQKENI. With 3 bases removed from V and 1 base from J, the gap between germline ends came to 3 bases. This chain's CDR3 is CASSPGNYGYTF. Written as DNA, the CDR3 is TGTGCCAGCTCACCGGGTAACTATGGCTACACCTTC.

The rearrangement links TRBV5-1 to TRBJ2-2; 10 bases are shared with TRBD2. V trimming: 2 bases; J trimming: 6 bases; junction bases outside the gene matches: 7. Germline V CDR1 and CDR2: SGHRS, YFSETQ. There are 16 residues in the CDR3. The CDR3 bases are TGCGCCAGCAGCTTCCCCGAGCGGGGGGGTCCCGGGGAGCTGTTTTTT. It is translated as CASSFPERGGPGELFF. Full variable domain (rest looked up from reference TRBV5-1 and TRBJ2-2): KAGVTQTPRYLIKTRGQQVTLSCSPISGHRSVSWYQQTPGQGLQFLFEYFSETQRNKGNFPGRFSGRQFSNSRSEMNVSTLELGDSALYLCASSFPERGGPGELFFGEGSRLTVL.

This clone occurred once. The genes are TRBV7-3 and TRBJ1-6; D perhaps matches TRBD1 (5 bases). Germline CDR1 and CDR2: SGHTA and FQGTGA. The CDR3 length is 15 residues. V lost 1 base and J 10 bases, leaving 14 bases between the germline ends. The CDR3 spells CASSLKGRELSPLHF. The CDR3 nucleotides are TGTGCCAGCAGCTTAAAGGGCAGGGAATTGTCACCCCTCCACTTT. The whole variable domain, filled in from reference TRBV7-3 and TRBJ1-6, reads GAGVSQTPSNKVTEKGKYVELRCDPISGHTALYWYRQSLGQGPEFLIYFQGTGAADDSGLPNDRFFAVRPEGSVSTLKIQRTERGDSAVYLCASSLKGRELSPLHFGNGTRLTVT.

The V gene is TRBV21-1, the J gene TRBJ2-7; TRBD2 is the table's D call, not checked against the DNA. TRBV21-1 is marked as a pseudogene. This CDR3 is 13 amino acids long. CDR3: CASSARVHYEQYV. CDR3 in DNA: TGTGCCAGCAGCGCACGGGTTCACTACGAGCAGTACGTC.

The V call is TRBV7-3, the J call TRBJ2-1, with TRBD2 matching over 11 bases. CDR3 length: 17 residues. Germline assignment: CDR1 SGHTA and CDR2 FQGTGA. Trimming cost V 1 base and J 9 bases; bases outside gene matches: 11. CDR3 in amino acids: CASSLRVETSGEGEQFF. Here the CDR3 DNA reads TGTGCCAGCAGCTTAAGGGTGGAGACTAGCGGGGAGGGTGAGCAGTTCTTC.

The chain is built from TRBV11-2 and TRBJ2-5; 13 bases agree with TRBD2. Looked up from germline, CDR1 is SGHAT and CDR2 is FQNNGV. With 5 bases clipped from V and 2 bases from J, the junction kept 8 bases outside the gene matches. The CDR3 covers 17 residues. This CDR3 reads CASSPSQGLAGQETQYF. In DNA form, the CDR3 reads TGTGCCAGCAGCCCGAGCCAGGGACTAGCGGGGCAAGAGACCCAGTACTTC.

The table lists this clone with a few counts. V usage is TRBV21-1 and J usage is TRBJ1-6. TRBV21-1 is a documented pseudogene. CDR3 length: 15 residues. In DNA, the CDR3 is TGTGCCAGCAGCGAGGAGGGGGGGCCCAATTCACCCCTCCACTTT. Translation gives CASSEEGGPNSPLHF.

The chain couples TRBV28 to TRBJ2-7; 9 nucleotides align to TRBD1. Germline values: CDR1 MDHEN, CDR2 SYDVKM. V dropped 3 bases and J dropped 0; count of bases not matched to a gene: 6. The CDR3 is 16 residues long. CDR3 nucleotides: TGTGCCAGCAGTTTCGGGGGACAGGGATTCTCCTACGAGCAGTACGTC. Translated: CASSFGGQGFSYEQYV.

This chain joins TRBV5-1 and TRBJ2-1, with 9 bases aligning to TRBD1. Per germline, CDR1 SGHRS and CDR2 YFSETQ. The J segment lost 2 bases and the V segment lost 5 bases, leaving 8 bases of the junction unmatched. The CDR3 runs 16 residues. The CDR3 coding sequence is TGCGCCAGCAGGTCCTCCGGGACAGGGACCTACAATGAGCAGTTCTTC. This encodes CASRSSGTGTYNEQFF.

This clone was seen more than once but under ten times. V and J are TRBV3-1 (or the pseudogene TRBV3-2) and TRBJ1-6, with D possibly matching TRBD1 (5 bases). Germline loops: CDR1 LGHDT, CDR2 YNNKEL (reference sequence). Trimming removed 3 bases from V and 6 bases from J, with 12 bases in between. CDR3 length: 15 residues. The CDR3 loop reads CASSQLQGSNSPLHF. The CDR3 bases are TGTGCCAGCAGCCAGTTGCAGGGTAGTAATTCACCCCTCCACTTT.

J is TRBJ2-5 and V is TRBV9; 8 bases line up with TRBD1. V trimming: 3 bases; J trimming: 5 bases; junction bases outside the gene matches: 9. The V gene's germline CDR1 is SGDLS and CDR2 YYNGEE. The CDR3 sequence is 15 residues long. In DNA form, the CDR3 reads TGTGCCAGCAGCGCGACGGGACAGGAGAGGGAGACCCAGTACTTC. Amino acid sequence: CASSATGQERETQYF.

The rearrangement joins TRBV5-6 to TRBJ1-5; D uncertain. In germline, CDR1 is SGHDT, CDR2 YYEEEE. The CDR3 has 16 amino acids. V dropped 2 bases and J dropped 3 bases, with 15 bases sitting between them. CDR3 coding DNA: TGTGCCAGCAGCTTCTATTCGATTTGGGACAATCAGCCCCAGCATTTT. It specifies CASSFYSIWDNQPQHF.

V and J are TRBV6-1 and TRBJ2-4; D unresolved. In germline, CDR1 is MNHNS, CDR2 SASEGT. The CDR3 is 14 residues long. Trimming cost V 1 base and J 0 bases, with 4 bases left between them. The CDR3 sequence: CASSEGGAKNIQYF. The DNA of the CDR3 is TGTGCCAGCAGTGAAGGGGGAGCCAAAAACATTCAGTACTTC.